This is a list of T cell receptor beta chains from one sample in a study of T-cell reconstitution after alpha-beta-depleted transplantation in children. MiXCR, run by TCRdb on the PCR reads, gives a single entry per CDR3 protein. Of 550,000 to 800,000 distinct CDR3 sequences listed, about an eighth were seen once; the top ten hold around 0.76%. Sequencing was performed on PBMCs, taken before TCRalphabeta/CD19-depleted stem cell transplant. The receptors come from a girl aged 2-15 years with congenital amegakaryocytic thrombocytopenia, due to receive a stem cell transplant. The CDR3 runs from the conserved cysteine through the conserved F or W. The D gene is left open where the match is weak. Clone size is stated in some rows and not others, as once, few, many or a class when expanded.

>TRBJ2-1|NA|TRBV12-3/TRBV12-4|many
CASTQRVDSSYNEQFF
TGTGCCAGCACCCAACGGGTAGATAGCTCCTACAATGAGCAGTTCTTC
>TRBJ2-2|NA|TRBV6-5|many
CASSYGGVGELFF
TGTGCCAGCAGTTACGGAGGGGTCGGGGAGCTGTTTTTT
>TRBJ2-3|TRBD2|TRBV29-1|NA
CSVVLAGRVGDTQYF
TGCAGCGTTGTACTGGCCGGGAGGGTGGGGGATACGCAGTATTTT
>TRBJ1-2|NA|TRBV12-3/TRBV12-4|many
CASSFGQLYGYTF
TGTGCCAGCAGCTTCGGACAGCTGTATGGCTACACCTTC
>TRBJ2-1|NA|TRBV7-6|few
CASSRAGTPTNEQFF
TGTGCCAGCAGCCGAGCCGGGACTCCGACGAATGAGCAGTTCTTC
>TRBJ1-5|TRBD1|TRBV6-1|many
CASSPGQGLEGNQPQHF
TGTGCCAGCAGTCCGGGACAGGGGCTTGAAGGCAATCAGCCCCAGCATTTT
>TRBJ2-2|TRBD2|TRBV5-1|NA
CASSLGLAESGELFF
TGCGCCAGCAGCCTGGGACTAGCGGAAAGCGGGGAGCTGTTTTTT
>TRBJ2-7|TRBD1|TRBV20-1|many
CSVQGRGWEQYF
TGCAGTGTCCAGGGCAGGGGGTGGGAGCAGTACTTC
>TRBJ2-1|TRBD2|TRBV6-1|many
CASSNSGRGNEQFF
TGTGCCAGCAGCAATAGCGGGAGAGGCAATGAGCAGTTCTTC
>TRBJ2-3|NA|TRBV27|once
CASSLSVDRTDTQYF
TGTGCCAGCAGTTTATCAGTGGACCGCACAGATACGCAGTATTTT
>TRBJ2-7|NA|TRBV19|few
CASREGPEAPYEQYF
TGTGCCAGTAGGGAGGGACCCGAAGCCCCCTACGAGCAGTACTTC
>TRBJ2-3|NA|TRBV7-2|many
CASSLDRQAGADTQYF
TGTGCCAGCAGCTTAGATAGGCAGGCGGGCGCAGATACGCAGTATTTT
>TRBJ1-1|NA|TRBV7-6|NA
CASSPQPGEEGNTEAFF
TGTGCCAGCAGCCCGCAGCCAGGGGAGGAAGGGAACACTGAAGCTTTCTTT
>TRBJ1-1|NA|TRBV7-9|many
CASRQENTEAFF
TGTGCCAGCAGACAGGAGAACACTGAAGCTTTCTTT
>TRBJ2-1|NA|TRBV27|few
CASSLSMGEQFF
TGTGCCAGCAGTTTAAGCATGGGTGAGCAGTTCTTC
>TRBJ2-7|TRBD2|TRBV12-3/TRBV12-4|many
CASSPGLAESYEQYF
TGTGCCAGCAGTCCCGGACTAGCGGAAAGCTACGAGCAGTACTTC
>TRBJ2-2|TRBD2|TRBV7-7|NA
CASSSSGRVGELFF
TGTGCCAGCAGCTCAAGCGGGAGAGTCGGGGAGCTGTTTTTT
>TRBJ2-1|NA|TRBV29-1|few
CSVVTGLVLGNGGEQFF
TGCAGCGTTGTTACAGGGTTAGTTTTGGGTAATGGGGGTGAGCAGTTCTTC
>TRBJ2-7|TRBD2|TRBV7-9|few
CASSLSSGVNYEQYF
TGTGCCAGCAGCTTATCTAGCGGGGTGAATTACGAGCAGTACTTC
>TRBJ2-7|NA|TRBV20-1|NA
CSARVPVGLSSLISSYEQYF
TGCAGTGCTAGAGTGCCCGTAGGTTTGTCTAGCCTGATCAGCTCCTACGAGCAGTACTTC
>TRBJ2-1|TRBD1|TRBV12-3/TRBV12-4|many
CASSWGTGISYNEQFF
TGTGCCAGCAGCTGGGGGACAGGGATCTCCTACAATGAGCAGTTCTTC
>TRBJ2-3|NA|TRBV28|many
CATNGGSGAGTDTQYF
TGTGCCACAAATGGGGGCAGCGGGGCCGGGACAGATACGCAGTATTTT
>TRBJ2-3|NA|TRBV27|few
CASSLFNLADTQYF
TGTGCCAGCAGTTTATTCAACCTCGCAGATACGCAGTATTTT
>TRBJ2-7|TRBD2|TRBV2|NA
CASSEALGTIGYEQYF
TGTGCCAGCAGTGAAGCCTTAGGGACTATCGGCTACGAGCAGTACTTC
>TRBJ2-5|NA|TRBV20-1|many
CSAHKRGQETQYF
TGCAGTGCTCACAAACGGGGTCAAGAGACCCAGTACTTC
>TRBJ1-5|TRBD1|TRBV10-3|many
CAIGVTGRNQPQHF
TGTGCCATTGGGGTGACAGGGAGAAATCAGCCCCAGCATTTT
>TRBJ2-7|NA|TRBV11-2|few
CASSLDRWLSYEQYF
TGTGCCAGCAGCTTAGATCGGTGGCTGTCCTACGAGCAGTACTTC
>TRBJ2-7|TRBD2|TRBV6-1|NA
CASSNGLAGKFEQYF
TGTGCCAGCAGTAATGGACTAGCGGGGAAGTTCGAGCAGTACTTC
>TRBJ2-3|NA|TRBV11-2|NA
CASNLGTDTQYF
TGTGCCAGCAACTTAGGTACAGATACGCAGTATTTT
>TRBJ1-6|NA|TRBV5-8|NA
CSSSLADSNSPLHF
TGTTCCAGCAGCTTGGCGGACAGTAATTCACCCCTCCACTTT
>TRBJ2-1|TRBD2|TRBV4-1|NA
CANSPQLAGGLHNEQFF
TGCGCCAACAGCCCTCAACTAGCGGGAGGGCTGCATAATGAGCAGTTCTTC
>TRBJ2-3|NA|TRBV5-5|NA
CASSYLLTTAVMTDTQYF
TGTGCCAGCAGCTACCTGTTGACGACCGCTGTCATGACAGATACGCAGTATTTT
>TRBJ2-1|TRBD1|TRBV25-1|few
CASSEYIGLDRGFYNEQFF
TGTGCCAGCAGTGAATATATTGGTCTGGACAGGGGTTTCTACAATGAGCAGTTCTTC
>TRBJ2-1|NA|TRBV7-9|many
CASSRGYNEQFF
TGTGCCAGCAGCCGGGGGTACAATGAGCAGTTCTTC
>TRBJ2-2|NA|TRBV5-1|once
CASSLADRIGTGELFF
TGCGCCAGCAGCTTGGCCGACAGAATTGGCACCGGGGAGCTGTTTTTT
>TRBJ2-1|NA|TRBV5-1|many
CASSFSSGAAYNEQFF
TGCGCCAGCAGCTTTTCATCGGGGGCGGCTTACAATGAGCAGTTCTTC
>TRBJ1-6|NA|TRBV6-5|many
CASSSLTGRNSPLHF
TGTGCCAGCAGTTCCCTCACAGGAAGGAATTCACCCCTCCACTTT
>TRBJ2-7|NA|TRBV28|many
CASSFLRLSSYEQYF
TGTGCCAGCAGTTTTCTGCGGTTGAGCTCCTACGAGCAGTACTTC
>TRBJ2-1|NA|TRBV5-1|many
CASSLPLEDDEQFF
TGCGCCAGCAGCTTACCCCTTGAGGACGATGAGCAGTTCTTC
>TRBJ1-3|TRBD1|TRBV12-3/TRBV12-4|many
CASSLGQGASGNTIYF
TGTGCCAGCAGTTTAGGGCAGGGGGCTTCTGGAAACACCATATATTTT
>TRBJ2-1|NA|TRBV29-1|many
CSVVRGGEQFF
TGCAGCGTTGTACGAGGGGGGGAGCAGTTCTTC
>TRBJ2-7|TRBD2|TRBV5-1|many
CASRVGGSDEQYF
TGCGCCAGCAGGGTCGGCGGGAGCGACGAGCAGTACTTC
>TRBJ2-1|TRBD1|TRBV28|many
CASSTRTLGQGGYEQFF
TGTGCCAGCAGTACGAGAACTCTAGGACAGGGAGGCTATGAGCAGTTCTTC
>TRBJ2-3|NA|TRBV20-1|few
CSARGRGQSTDTQYF
TGCAGTGCTAGGGGCCGGGGACAAAGCACAGATACGCAGTATTTT
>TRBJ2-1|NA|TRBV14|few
CASSPTSPYNEQFF
TGTGCCAGCAGCCCCACTAGCCCCTACAATGAGCAGTTCTTC
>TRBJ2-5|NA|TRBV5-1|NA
CASSSQGIDETQYF
TGCGCCAGCAGCTCACAGGGCATCGACGAGACCCAGTACTTC
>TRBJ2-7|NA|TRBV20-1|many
CSAWPAGSYEQYF
TGCAGTGCTTGGCCTGCGGGATCCTACGAGCAGTACTTC
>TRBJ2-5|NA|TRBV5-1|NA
CASRRQPGETQYF
TGCGCCAGCAGGAGACAGCCTGGGGAGACCCAGTACTTC